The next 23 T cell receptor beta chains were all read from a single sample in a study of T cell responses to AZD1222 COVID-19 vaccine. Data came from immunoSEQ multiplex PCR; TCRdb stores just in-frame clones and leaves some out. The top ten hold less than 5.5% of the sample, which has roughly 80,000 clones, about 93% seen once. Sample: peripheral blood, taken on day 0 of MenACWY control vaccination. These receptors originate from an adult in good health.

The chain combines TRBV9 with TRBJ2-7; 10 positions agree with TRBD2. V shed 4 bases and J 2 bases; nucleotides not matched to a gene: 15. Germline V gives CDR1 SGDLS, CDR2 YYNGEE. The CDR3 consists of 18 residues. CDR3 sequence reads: CASSPARTSGGNPYEQYF. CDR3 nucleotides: TGTGCCAGCAGCCCAGCCAGGACTAGCGGAGGGAACCCCTACGAGCAGTACTTC.

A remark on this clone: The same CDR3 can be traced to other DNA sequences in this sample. In DNA, the CDR3 is TGTGCCATCAGTGAAGGGGTGGGGGACACCATATATTTT. It translates to CAISEGVGDTIYF. The chain has TRBV10-3 and TRBJ1-3; D possibly corresponds to TRBD1 (5 bases). V lost 3 bases and J lost 8, with 11 bases in between. Germline lookup yields CDR1 ENHRY and CDR2 SYGVKD. The CDR3 extends over 13 amino acids.

Written as DNA, the CDR3 is TGTGCCACCAGCAGAGAAACGACTAGCGGGAGTTTCGGTGAGCAGTTCTTC. This encodes CATSRETTSGSFGEQFF. The chain has TRBV15 and TRBJ2-1; 12 nucleotides agree with TRBD2. The CDR3 is 17 residues long. V dropped 0 bases and J dropped 9; count of bases not matched to a gene: 9. Germline V gene data show CDR1 as LNHNV and CDR2 as YYDKDF (reference sequence).

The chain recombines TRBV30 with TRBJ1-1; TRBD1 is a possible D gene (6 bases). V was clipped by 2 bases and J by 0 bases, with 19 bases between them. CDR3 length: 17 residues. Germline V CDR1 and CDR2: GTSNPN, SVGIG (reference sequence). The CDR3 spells CAWSRTRGPQVNTEAFF. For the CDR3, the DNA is TGTGCCTGGAGTCGAACCCGGGGGCCCCAGGTGAACACTGAAGCTTTCTTT.

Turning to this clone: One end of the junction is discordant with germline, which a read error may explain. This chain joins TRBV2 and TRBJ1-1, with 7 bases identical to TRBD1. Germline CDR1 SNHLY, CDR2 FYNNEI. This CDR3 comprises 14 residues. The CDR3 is CASRNRGLKTEAFF. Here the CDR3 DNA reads TGTGCCAGCAGGAACAGGGGTTTGAAGACTGAAGCTTTCTTT.

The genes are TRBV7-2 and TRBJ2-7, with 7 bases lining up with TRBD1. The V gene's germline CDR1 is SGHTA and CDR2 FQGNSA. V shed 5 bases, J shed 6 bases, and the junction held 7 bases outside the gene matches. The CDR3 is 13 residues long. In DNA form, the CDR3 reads TGTGCCAGCAGCAACAGCCCAGGGGGCGAGCAGTACTTC. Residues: CASSNSPGGEQYF.

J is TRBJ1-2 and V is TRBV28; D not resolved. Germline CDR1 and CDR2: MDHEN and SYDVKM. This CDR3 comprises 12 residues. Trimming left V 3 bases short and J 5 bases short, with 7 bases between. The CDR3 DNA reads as TGTGCCAGCAGTTTCATGCGGTATGGCTACACCTTC. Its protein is CASSFMRYGYTF.

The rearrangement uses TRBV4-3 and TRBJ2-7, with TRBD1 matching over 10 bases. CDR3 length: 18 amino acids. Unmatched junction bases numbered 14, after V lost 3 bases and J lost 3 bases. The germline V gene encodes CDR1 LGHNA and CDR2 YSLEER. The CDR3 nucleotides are TGCGCCAGCAGCCAGTTCACACTCCCGGGACAGGGGCTCTACGAGCAGTACTTC. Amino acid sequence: CASSQFTLPGQGLYEQYF.

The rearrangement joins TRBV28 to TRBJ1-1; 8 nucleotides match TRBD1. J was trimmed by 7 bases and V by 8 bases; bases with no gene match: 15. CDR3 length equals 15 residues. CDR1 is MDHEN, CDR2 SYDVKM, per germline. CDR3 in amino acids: CASLFSRQGIFEAFF. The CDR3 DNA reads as TGTGCCAGCCTTTTTTCGAGACAGGGGATTTTTGAAGCTTTCTTT.

CDR3 region: CASSQLGTSGSGTGELFF. The CDR3 DNA reads as TGTGCCAGCAGCCAACTAGGGACTAGCGGGAGCGGCACCGGGGAGCTGTTTTTT. The chain couples TRBV3-1 (or the pseudogene TRBV3-2) to TRBJ2-2; 14 nucleotides align to TRBD2. In germline, CDR1 is LGHDT, CDR2 YNNKEL (reference sequence). CDR3 length: 18 residues. Losses at the gene ends were 2 bases for V and 4 bases for J; bases not matched to a gene: 6.

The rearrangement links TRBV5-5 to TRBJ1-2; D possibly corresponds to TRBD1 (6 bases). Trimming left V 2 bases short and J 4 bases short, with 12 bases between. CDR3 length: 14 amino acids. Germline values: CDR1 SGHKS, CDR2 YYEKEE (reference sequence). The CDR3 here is CASSFTGQFYGYTF. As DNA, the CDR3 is TGTGCCAGCAGCTTTACCGGACAGTTCTATGGCTACACCTTC. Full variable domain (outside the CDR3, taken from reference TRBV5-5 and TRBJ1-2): DAGVTQSPTHLIKTRGQQVTLRCSPISGHKSVSWYQQVLGQGPQFIFQYYEKEERGRGNFPDRFSARQFPNYSSELNVNALLLGDSALYLCASSFTGQFYGYTFGSGTRLTVV.

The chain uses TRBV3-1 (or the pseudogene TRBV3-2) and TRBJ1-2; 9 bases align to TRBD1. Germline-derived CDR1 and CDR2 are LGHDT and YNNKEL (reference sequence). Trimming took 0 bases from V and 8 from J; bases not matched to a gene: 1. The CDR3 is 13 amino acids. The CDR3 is CASSQDTGGGYTF. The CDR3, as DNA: TGTGCCAGCAGCCAAGATACAGGGGGCGGCTACACCTTC.

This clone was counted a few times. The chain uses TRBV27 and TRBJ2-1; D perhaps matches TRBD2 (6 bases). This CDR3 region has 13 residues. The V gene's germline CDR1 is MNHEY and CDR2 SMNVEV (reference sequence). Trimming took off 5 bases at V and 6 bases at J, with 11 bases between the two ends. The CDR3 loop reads CASSIPGVNEQFF. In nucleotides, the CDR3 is TGTGCCAGCAGTATTCCGGGAGTCAATGAGCAGTTCTTC.

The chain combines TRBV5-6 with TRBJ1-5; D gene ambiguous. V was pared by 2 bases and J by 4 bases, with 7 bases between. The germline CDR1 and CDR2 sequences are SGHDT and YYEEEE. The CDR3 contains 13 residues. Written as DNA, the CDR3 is TGTGCCAGCAGCTTAGGACGGAATCAGCCCCAGCATTTT. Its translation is CASSLGRNQPQHF.

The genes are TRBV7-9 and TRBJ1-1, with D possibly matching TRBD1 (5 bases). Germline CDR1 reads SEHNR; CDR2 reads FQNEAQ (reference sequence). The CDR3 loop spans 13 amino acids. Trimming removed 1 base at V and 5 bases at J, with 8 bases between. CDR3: CASSLGGETEAFF. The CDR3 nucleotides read TGTGCCAGCAGCTTAGGAGGGGAAACTGAAGCTTTCTTT.

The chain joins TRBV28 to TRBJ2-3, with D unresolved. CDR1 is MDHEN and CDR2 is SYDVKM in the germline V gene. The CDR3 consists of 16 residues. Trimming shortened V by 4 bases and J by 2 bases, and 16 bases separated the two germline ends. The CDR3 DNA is TGTGCCAGCAGTTCCTCCACTGGCGACCCCACAGATACGCAGTATTTT. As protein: CASSSSTGDPTDTQYF.

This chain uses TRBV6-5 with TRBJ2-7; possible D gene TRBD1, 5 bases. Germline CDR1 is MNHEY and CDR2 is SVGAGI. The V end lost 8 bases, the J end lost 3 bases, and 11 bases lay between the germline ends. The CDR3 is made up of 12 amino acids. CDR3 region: CASAGNFYEQYF. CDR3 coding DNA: TGTGCCAGCGCAGGGAATTTCTACGAGCAGTACTTC.

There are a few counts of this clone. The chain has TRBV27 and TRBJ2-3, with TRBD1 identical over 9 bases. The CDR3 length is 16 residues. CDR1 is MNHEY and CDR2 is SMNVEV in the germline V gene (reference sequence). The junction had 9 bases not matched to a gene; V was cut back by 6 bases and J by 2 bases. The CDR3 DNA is TGTGCCAGCAGCCCTTACCGGGACAGGGTCACAGATACGCAGTATTTT. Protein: CASSPYRDRVTDTQYF.

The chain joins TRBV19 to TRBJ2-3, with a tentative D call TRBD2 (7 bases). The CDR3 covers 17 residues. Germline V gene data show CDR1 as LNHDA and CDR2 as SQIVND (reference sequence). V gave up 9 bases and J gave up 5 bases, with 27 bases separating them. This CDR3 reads CASSPWGGAQRGDTQYF. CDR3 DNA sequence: TGTGCCAGCTCCCCGTGGGGGGGGGCGCAACGTGGAGATACGCAGTATTTT.

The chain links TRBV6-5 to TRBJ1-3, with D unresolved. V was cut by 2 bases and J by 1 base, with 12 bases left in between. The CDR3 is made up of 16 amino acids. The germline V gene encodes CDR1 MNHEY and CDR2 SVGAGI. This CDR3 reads CASSYTPSTSGNTIYF. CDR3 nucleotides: TGTGCCAGCAGTTACACCCCCTCCACATCTGGAAACACCATATATTTT.

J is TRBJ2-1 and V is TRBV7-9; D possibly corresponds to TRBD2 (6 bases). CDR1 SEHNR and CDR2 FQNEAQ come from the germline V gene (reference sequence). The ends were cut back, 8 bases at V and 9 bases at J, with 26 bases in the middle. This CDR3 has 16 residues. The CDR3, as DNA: TGTGCCAGCCGCGGAACCGGCTGGACTGGGGGAGGTGAGCAGTTCTTC. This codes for CASRGTGWTGGGEQFF.

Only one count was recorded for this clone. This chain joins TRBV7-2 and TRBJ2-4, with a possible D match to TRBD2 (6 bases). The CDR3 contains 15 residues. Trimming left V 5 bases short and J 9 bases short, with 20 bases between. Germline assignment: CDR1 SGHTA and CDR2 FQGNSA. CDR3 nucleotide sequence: TGTGCCAGCAGCCCTTCGGGGACTGCAGCCCGCATTCAGTACTTC. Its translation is CASSPSGTAARIQYF.

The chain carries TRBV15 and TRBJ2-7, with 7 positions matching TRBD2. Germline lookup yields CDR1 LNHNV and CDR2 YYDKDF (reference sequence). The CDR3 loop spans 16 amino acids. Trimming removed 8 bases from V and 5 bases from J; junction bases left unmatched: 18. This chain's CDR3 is CATGTTEGLGSDEQYF. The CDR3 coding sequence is TGTGCCACCGGAACCACCGAAGGACTAGGGTCCGACGAGCAGTACTTC.